This record concerns one TCR beta chain sequence. This sample was included in a study of blood T cell repertoires in COVID-19. The V and J ends lost 6 bases and 3 bases, in that order; junction bases with no gene match: 11. CDR3 length equals 17 residues. Germline V gene lookup returns CDR1 MDHEN and CDR2 SYDVKM. Clones were sequenced by immunoSEQ multiplex PCR, and TCRdb holds only the in-frame ones, with some missing. The data show 290,000 or so clones, 80% to 95% seen once. This receptor was identified in a woman aged 25 to 39 with COVID-19, enrolled during active disease. The sequenced sample consisted of peripheral blood. The chain links TRBV28 to TRBJ1-2; 12 nucleotides match TRBD1. The DNA for the CDR3 is TGTGCCAGCAGCCTTCCGGGACAGGGGGCGCGTCACTATGGCTACACCTTC. Its translation: CASSLPGQGARHYGYTF.